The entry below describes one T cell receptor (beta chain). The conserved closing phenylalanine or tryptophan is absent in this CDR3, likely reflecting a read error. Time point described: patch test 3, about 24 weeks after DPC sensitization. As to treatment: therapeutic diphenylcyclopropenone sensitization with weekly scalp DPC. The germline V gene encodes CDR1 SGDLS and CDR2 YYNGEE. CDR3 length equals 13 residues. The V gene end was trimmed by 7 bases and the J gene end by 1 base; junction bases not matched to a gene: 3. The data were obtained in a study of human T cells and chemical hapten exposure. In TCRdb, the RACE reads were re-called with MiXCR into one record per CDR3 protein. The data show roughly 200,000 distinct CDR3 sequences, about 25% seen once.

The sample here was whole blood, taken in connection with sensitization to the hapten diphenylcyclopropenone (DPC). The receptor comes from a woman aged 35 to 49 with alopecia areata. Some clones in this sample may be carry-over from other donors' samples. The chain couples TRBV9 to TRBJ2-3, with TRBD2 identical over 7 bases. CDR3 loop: CASRGSGTDTQYL. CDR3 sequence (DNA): TGTGCCAGCCGCGGGAGCGGCACAGATACGCAGTATTTG.